The present T cell receptor (beta chain) was sequenced within a study of beta chain features in type 1 diabetes. Findings of the study overall: Sequencing the cDNA could make cells with high TCR expression show up more than they should. A moderate, significant TCRB CDR3 shortening appeared in type 1 diabetes across four CD4+ subsets.

As every portion of the isolated RNA was reverse transcribed, the sequencing read expressed TCRB transcripts. Read counts averaged approximately 3.6 million for samples of naive, central memory and regulatory T cells. Assay: immunoSEQ multiplex PCR; the TCRdb copy retains only in-frame clones and omits some. The sample records 250,000 or so clones, about 20% being singletons. Worth noting for this clone: Its specificity is unknown.

This CDR3 is 13 amino acids long. From germline, CDR1 is SGHDN and CDR2 FVKESK. Trimming shortened V by 3 bases and J by 4 bases, and 9 bases separated the two germline ends. The specimen sequenced was naive CD4+ T cells from blood. The gene calls are TRBV14 and TRBJ1-2; D not certain. The sequence derives from a middle-aged woman with type 1 diabetes. The CDR3 reads CASSQESAYGYTF. The CDR3 DNA is TGTGCCAGCAGCCAGGAGAGCGCCTATGGCTACACCTTC.